This TCR beta chain was sequenced in a study of radiation and T cells in renal cell carcinoma. Points from the study as a whole: Without pretreatment biopsies, baseline tumor clonotype presence was undetermined. In blood, top tumor clones expanded by 2 weeks, shrinking by 4.

Worth noting for this clone: What it binds is unknown.

Germline V gene lookup returns CDR1 SNHLY and CDR2 FYNNEI. The CDR3 is made up of 18 amino acids. V lost 6 bases to trimming and J lost 0 bases, with 23 bases between them. Time point specified: blood 4 weeks post-SBRT, at nephrectomy. Treatment noted: 15 Gy SBRT to primary tumor, nephrectomy 4 weeks later. Nephrectomy followed 15 Gy stereotactic body radiation by 4 weeks. This table comes from immunoSEQ multiplex PCR, and its TCRdb copy is limited to in-frame clones, with some not included. The sample yields around 64,000 clones, 70% to 80% seen once. This sequence joins TRBV2 and TRBJ1-2; D might be TRBD1 (5 bases). This receptor was identified in a man aged 55-75 years with renal cell carcinoma. The sample here was blood, taken from a patient whose treatment included radiotherapy and nephrectomy. The CDR3 sequence is CASRYHTGTIMSNYGYTF. CDR3 sequence (DNA): TGTGCCAGCAGATATCACACCGGGACTATCATGTCTAACTATGGCTACACCTTC.